The 31 T cell receptor beta chains listed next were all sequenced from one sample in a study of shared clonotypes between healthy human individuals. Assay: immunoSEQ multiplex PCR; the TCRdb copy retains only in-frame clones and omits some. The table has about 2.1 million clones, approximately 92% seen once. It was CD45RO-negative cells, positively selected for CCR7, that made up naive CD8 cells, with terminally differentiated effector memory CD45RA+ cells excluded. The sequencing input was naive CD8+ T cells from PBMCs. These receptors originate from a young man in good health. Some clones in this sample may be carry-over from other donors' samples.

The chain recombines TRBV7-9 with TRBJ2-5; no firm D call. This CDR3 has 15 amino acids. Germline assignment: CDR1 SEHNR and CDR2 FQNEAQ (reference sequence). V dropped 3 bases and J dropped 7 bases, with 18 bases sitting between them. CDR3 nucleotides: TGTGCCAGCAGCTTTATTGAATCAGCTCGGGTGACCCAGTACTTC. Protein: CASSFIESARVTQYF.

V is TRBV7-9 and J is TRBJ2-7; possibly TRBD1 for D (6 bases). The CDR3 has 13 amino acids. CDR1 is SEHNR and CDR2 is FQNEAQ in the germline V gene (reference sequence). Trimming removed 7 bases from V and 0 bases from J, with 10 bases in between. CDR3 in DNA: TGTGCCAGCAACGGACAGACCTCCTACGAGCAGTACTTC. Translated, it gives CASNGQTSYEQYF.

This clone was seen a single time. The V gene is TRBV5-1, the J gene TRBJ2-1; D is possibly TRBD2 (6 bases). Germline V lookup: CDR1 SGHRS, CDR2 YFSETQ. The CDR3 is made up of 13 amino acids. V dropped 4 bases and J dropped 10 bases, with 15 bases sitting between them. In DNA form, the CDR3 reads TGCGCCAGCAGCCCGGGAGCCGAGGCAGAGCAGTTCTTC. Its translation is CASSPGAEAEQFF.

The V and J genes are TRBV27 and TRBJ2-2; a weak D match, TRBD1 (6 bases). The CDR3 runs 16 residues. Germline CDR1 reads MNHEY; CDR2 reads SMNVEV (reference sequence). Trimming removed 2 bases at V and 3 bases at J, with 13 bases between. In DNA form, the CDR3 reads TGTGCCAGCAGTTTAGGGGCAGGGGCCGACACCGGGGAGCTGTTTTTT. Protein sequence: CASSLGAGADTGELFF.

This chain joins TRBV27 and TRBJ1-2; D is ambiguous. Germline-derived CDR1 and CDR2 are MNHEY and SMNVEV (reference sequence). V was cut by 3 bases and J by 2 bases, with 10 bases left in between. The CDR3 is 14 residues long. The CDR3 DNA follows: TGTGCCAGCAGTTTGGATTGGCAGAACTATGGCTACACCTTC. As protein: CASSLDWQNYGYTF.

J is TRBJ1-3 and V is TRBV28; 11 nucleotides agree with TRBD1. The junction had 5 bases not matched to a gene; V was cut back by 6 bases and J by 4 bases. The germline V gene encodes CDR1 MDHEN and CDR2 SYDVKM. The CDR3 has 15 amino acids. CDR3 amino acids: CASRWTGGSGNTIYF. The CDR3 DNA is TGTGCCAGCAGGTGGACAGGGGGCTCGGGAAACACCATATATTTT.

This rearrangement joins TRBV29-1 to TRBJ2-7; D may be TRBD1 or TRBD2 (5 bases each). In germline, CDR1 is SQVTM, CDR2 ANQGSEA. Deletions cut 5 bases from V and 4 bases from J, with 21 bases between. The CDR3 contains 15 residues. The CDR3 region has the DNA TGCAGCGTTCTATCTTCTAGCAGGGCGACTTACGAGCAGTACTTC. Encoded protein: CSVLSSSRATYEQYF.

The chain carries TRBV5-4 and TRBJ2-7; D remains unclear. The V end was cut by 0 bases, the J end by 6 bases, with 7 bases between. Germline V gene lookup returns CDR1 SGHNT and CDR2 YYREEE (reference sequence). This CDR3 comprises 12 residues. CDR3 residues: CASSLGQIEQYF. Here the CDR3 DNA reads TGTGCCAGCAGCTTGGGTCAGATCGAGCAGTACTTC.

V is TRBV15 and J is TRBJ1-2; 7 positions match TRBD1. CDR3 length: 18 residues. The V gene end was trimmed by 4 bases and the J gene end by 5 bases; junction bases not matched to a gene: 19. Germline values: CDR1 LNHNV, CDR2 YYDKDF (reference sequence). Here the CDR3 DNA reads TGTGCCACCAGCAACGTCCTCAGGGGGATTAAGGTCCCATATGGCTACACCTTC. As protein: CATSNVLRGIKVPYGYTF.

The chain is built from TRBV9 and TRBJ2-7; 7 bases are shared with TRBD1. J was trimmed by 0 bases and V by 3 bases; bases with no gene match: 0. The CDR3 runs 13 residues. CDR1 is SGDLS, CDR2 YYNGEE, per germline. The CDR3 nucleotides read TGTGCCAGCAGCGAGGGGGCCTCCTACGAGCAGTACTTC. This translates into CASSEGASYEQYF.

The chain joins TRBV7-2 to TRBJ2-3, with 9 bases lining up with TRBD2. From germline, CDR1 is SGHTA and CDR2 FQGNSA. The CDR3 length is 16 residues. V lost 6 bases, J lost 2 bases, and 9 bases stayed unmatched. The CDR3 spells CASRSAVAGATDTQYF. The CDR3 nucleotides read TGTGCCAGCAGATCCGCAGTAGCGGGAGCCACAGATACGCAGTATTTT.

V is TRBV6-5 and J is TRBJ2-1; D remains unclear. The CDR3 is 14 amino acids. In germline, CDR1 is MNHEY, CDR2 SVGAGI. V lost 8 bases and J lost 0, with 11 bases in between. CDR3 DNA: TGTGCCAGCTGGGCAGCTAACTCCTACAATGAGCAGTTCTTC. Encoded protein: CASWAANSYNEQFF.

On this clone itself: Within the sample, other DNA sequences also encode this same CDR3. The chain is built from TRBV7-9 and TRBJ1-1; D perhaps matches TRBD1 (5 bases). The CDR3 covers 15 residues. The germline V and J ends were trimmed by 1 base and 0 bases, with 9 bases remaining between them. Germline loops: CDR1 SEHNR, CDR2 FQNEAQ (reference sequence). As DNA, the CDR3 is TGTGCCAGCAGCTTAGGCCCGGGACTGAACACTGAAGCTTTCTTT. Translated, it gives CASSLGPGLNTEAFF.

The DNA for the CDR3 is TGTGCCAGCAGCCCGTCCGGGACAGGGGATGGCTACACCTTC. The encoded protein is CASSPSGTGDGYTF. V is TRBV7-6 and J is TRBJ1-2; TRBD1 agrees at 10 bases. Trimming removed 5 bases from V and 6 bases from J; junction bases left unmatched: 6. The CDR3 length is 14 residues. Looked up from germline, CDR1 is SGHVS and CDR2 is FNYEAQ.

The J gene is TRBJ2-2, the V gene TRBV6-1; D is perhaps TRBD1 (5 bases). V was clipped by 3 bases and J by 5 bases, with 7 bases between them. Germline V gives CDR1 MNHNS, CDR2 SASEGT. The CDR3 covers 13 residues. The CDR3 reads CASSERQTGELFF. The DNA for the CDR3 is TGTGCCAGCAGTGAGCGACAGACCGGGGAGCTGTTTTTT.

The V call is TRBV7-8, the J call TRBJ2-1; D gene ambiguous. The CDR3 totals 20 residues. Germline assignment: CDR1 SGHVS and CDR2 FQNEAQ. Trimming stripped 5 bases from V and 5 bases from J, with 31 bases between. The CDR3 reads CASSLTFEYYSFLENNEQFF. DNA for the CDR3: TGTGCCAGCAGCCTGACTTTCGAATACTATAGTTTCCTAGAAAACAATGAGCAGTTCTTC.

The chain has TRBV6-1 and TRBJ2-7; 9 bases are a match to TRBD1. This CDR3 comprises 14 residues. Germline values: CDR1 MNHNS, CDR2 SASEGT. V was pared by 4 bases and J by 4 bases, with 5 bases of the junction left unmatched. CDR3 region: CASSGTGDWYEQYF. CDR3 DNA sequence: TGTGCCAGCAGTGGGACAGGGGATTGGTACGAGCAGTACTTC.

The chain links TRBV7-2 to TRBJ2-7; D ambiguous. CDR1 and CDR2 (germline): SGHTA, FQGNSA. The CDR3 spans 15 residues. V lost 4 bases and J lost 7, with 20 bases in between. The CDR3 protein is CASSYLERPSREQYF. DNA of the CDR3: TGTGCCAGCAGCTACCTGGAGAGACCGTCCCGGGAGCAGTACTTC. The full variable domain, in which reference TRBV7-2 and TRBJ2-7 provide the parts outside the CDR3, is GAGVSQSPSNKVTEKGKDVELRCDPISGHTALYWYRQSLGQGLEFLIYFQGNSAPDKSGLPSDRFSAERTGGSVSTLTIQRTQQEDSAVYLCASSYLERPSREQYFGPGTRLTVT.

This chain joins TRBV28 and TRBJ2-2; 10 positions agree with TRBD2. J was trimmed by 3 bases and V by 2 bases; bases with no gene match: 9. The CDR3 sequence is 18 residues long. Germline values: CDR1 MDHEN, CDR2 SYDVKM. The CDR3 protein is CASSLRGLAGVHTGELFF. The DNA for the CDR3 is TGTGCCAGCAGTTTACGGGGGCTAGCGGGAGTACACACCGGGGAGCTGTTTTTT.

The J gene is TRBJ2-3, the V gene TRBV5-1; 12 bases line up with TRBD2. V was clipped by 0 bases and J by 9 bases; unmatched bases: 5. The CDR3 contains 15 residues. Germline V gene sequence: CDR1 SGHRS, CDR2 YFSETQ. The CDR3 nucleotides read TGCGCCAGCAGCTTGGGACTAGCGGGAGAGGGCACGCAGTATTTT. Protein product: CASSLGLAGEGTQYF.

The gene calls are TRBV28 and TRBJ1-2; D not certain. The CDR3 has 13 residues. Germline-derived CDR1 and CDR2 are MDHEN and SYDVKM. CDR3: CGRCGQNNYGYTF. In nucleotides, the CDR3 is TGTGGCCGATGTGGGCAGAACAACTATGGCTACACCTTC.

The chain links TRBV27 to TRBJ2-7; D could derive from TRBD1 or TRBD2 (6 bases each). There are 14 residues in the CDR3. The germline V and J ends were trimmed by 7 bases and 2 bases, with 15 bases remaining between them. CDR1 and CDR2 from the germline V gene are MNHEY and SMNVEV (reference sequence). This CDR3 is CASTPRGPAYEQYF. The CDR3 nucleotides read TGTGCCAGCACCCCTCGGGGGCCAGCCTACGAGCAGTACTTC.

The gene calls are TRBV5-4 and TRBJ1-1, with D perhaps TRBD1 (5 bases). There are 17 residues in the CDR3. Germline CDR1 SGHNT, CDR2 YYREEE (reference sequence). The V end was cut by 0 bases, the J end by 0 bases, with 15 bases between. This chain's CDR3 is CASSLAGLVEMNTEAFF. For the CDR3, the DNA is TGTGCCAGCAGCTTGGCAGGGCTGGTGGAAATGAACACTGAAGCTTTCTTT. The full variable domain, completed using reference TRBV5-4 and TRBJ1-1, is ETGVTQSPTHLIKTRGQQVTLRCSSQSGHNTVSWYQQALGQGPQFIFQYYREEENGRGNFPPRFSGLQFPNYSSELNVNALELDDSALYLCASSLAGLVEMNTEAFFGQGTRLTVV.

The V call is TRBV7-8, the J call TRBJ2-1, with 10 positions matching TRBD2. The CDR3 spans 16 residues. Germline trimming cut 1 base from V and 6 bases from J; bases unmatched to any gene: 6. The germline V gene encodes CDR1 SGHVS and CDR2 FQNEAQ. The CDR3 nucleotides are TGTGCCAGCAGCTTAGATCTGCGGACTAGCGGCAATGAGCAGTTCTTC. Encoded protein: CASSLDLRTSGNEQFF.

V usage is TRBV4-1 and J usage is TRBJ2-3, with D perhaps matching TRBD2 (5 bases). V was shortened by 1 base and J by 1 base, with 15 bases between the two germline ends. Germline CDR1 is MGHRA and CDR2 is YSYEKL. This CDR3 has 17 residues. The CDR3 DNA is TGCGCCAGCAGCCAAGCCCCCCCAGCGGTCCGCACAGATACGCAGTATTTT. This gives the protein CASSQAPPAVRTDTQYF.

This clone occurred a few times. The identical CDR3 is also encoded by other nucleotide sequences in the sample. This chain links TRBV19 with TRBJ1-2; D ambiguous. Germline CDR1 reads LNHDA; CDR2 reads SQIVND (reference sequence). Trimming took 6 bases from V and 2 from J, leaving 4 bases between them. This CDR3 region has 11 residues. The CDR3, as DNA: TGTGCCAGTAGGGGAAACTATGGCTACACCTTC. The encoded protein is CASRGNYGYTF. The full variable domain, with the rest looked up from reference TRBV19 and TRBJ1-2, is DGGITQSPKYLFRKEGQNVTLSCEQNLNHDAMYWYRQDPGQGLRLIYYSQIVNDFQKGDIAEGYSVSREKKESFPLTVTSAQKNPTAFYLCASRGNYGYTFGSGTRLTVV.

This clone appeared a single time. The chain has TRBV27 and TRBJ2-2; 12 nucleotides align to TRBD2. Germline V gene data show CDR1 as MNHEY and CDR2 as SMNVEV (reference sequence). The J segment lost 3 bases and the V segment lost 6 bases, leaving 8 bases of the junction unmatched. The CDR3 consists of 17 residues. The CDR3 nucleotides are TGTGCCAGCAGACCACGACTAGCGGGAGTTCACACCGGGGAGCTGTTTTTT. Translated: CASRPRLAGVHTGELFF.

V is TRBV13 and J is TRBJ2-2, with D possibly being TRBD1 (5 bases). Per germline, CDR1 PRHDT and CDR2 FYEKMQ (reference sequence). The CDR3 is 15 amino acids. The germline V and J ends were trimmed by 3 bases and 7 bases, with 15 bases remaining between them. DNA of the CDR3: TGTGCCAGCAGCTTCCGGGCAGAAAGGGGCGGGGAGCTGTTTTTT. Translation: CASSFRAERGGELFF.

V is TRBV6-5 and J is TRBJ1-2; D may be TRBD1 (5 bases). This CDR3 is built from 14 residues. V lost 2 bases, J lost 4 bases, and 11 bases lay in between. Germline V CDR1 and CDR2: MNHEY, SVGAGI. CDR3 protein: CASSYAGTLYGYTF. CDR3 in DNA: TGTGCCAGCAGTTACGCCGGGACCCTCTATGGCTACACCTTC.

This clone was seen a single time. The chain recombines TRBV7-8 with TRBJ2-7; 7 bases align to TRBD1. Germline-derived CDR1 and CDR2 are SGHVS and FQNEAQ. This CDR3 comprises 14 residues. J was trimmed by 0 bases and V by 7 bases; bases with no gene match: 6. The CDR3 DNA reads TGTGCCAGCACCTTGACAGGGAACTCCTACGAGCAGTACTTC. Protein product: CASTLTGNSYEQYF.

In regard to this clone: This same CDR3 is encoded by further DNA sequences in the sample. This chain links TRBV7-9 with TRBJ2-1; D is possibly TRBD1 or TRBD2 (5 bases each). CDR1 and CDR2 (germline): SEHNR, FQNEAQ (reference sequence). This CDR3 region has 14 residues. V lost 1 base and J lost 3, with 7 bases in between. Written as DNA, the CDR3 is TGTGCCAGCAGCTTAGGTGGGGGCTACAATGAGCAGTTCTTC. Encoded protein: CASSLGGGYNEQFF.